These 20 T cell receptor beta chains share one sample of origin, sequenced in a study of T cell repertoires in cytomegalovirus infection. TCRdb reanalysed the reads using MiXCR and keeps one entry per CDR3 protein. The sample shows hundreds of thousands of distinct CDR3 sequences, around a third of them seen only once. The antigens of these receptors remain unknown. This specimen consisted of cultured PBMCs, obtained from culture after CMV antigen stimulation. These TCRs come from a human donor in good health (CMV status not recorded). Some clones in this sample may be carry-over from other donors' samples.

There are a few counts of this clonotype. This sequence joins TRBV12-3 or TRBV12-4 and TRBJ1-5; no clear D. Trimming took 5 bases from V and 5 from J, leaving 7 bases between them. The CDR3 is 12 residues long. In DNA, the CDR3 is TGTGCCAGCAGTCCCGGGCATCAGCCCCAGCATTTT. Translating it yields CASSPGHQPQHF.

J is TRBJ2-2 and V is TRBV5-4; 8 bases map to TRBD1. This CDR3 is built from 13 residues. V lost 6 bases and J lost 11; bases outside the gene matches: 9. Germline CDR1 reads SGHNT; CDR2 reads YYREEE (reference sequence). The CDR3 loop reads CASTGTGVRELFF. In DNA, the CDR3 is TGTGCCAGCACCGGGACAGGAGTGAGAGAGCTGTTTTTT.

The V and J genes are TRBV20-1 and TRBJ1-5, with D maybe TRBD1 (5 bases). Germline V CDR1 and CDR2: DFQATT, SNEGSKA (reference sequence). The CDR3 totals 12 residues. V dropped 5 bases and J dropped 4 bases, with 9 bases sitting between them. The CDR3 sequence: CSASGANQPQHF. CDR3 bases: TGCAGTGCTTCTGGGGCGAATCAGCCCCAGCATTTT.

This chain links TRBV7-2 with TRBJ1-6; TRBD1 agrees at 8 bases. This CDR3 has 13 amino acids. The germline V gene has CDR1 SGHTA and CDR2 FQGNSA. V shed 5 bases and J 9 bases; nucleotides not matched to a gene: 3. CDR3 coding DNA: TGTGCCAGCAGCCAGGACAGGGTTTCACCCCTCCACTTT. It is translated as CASSQDRVSPLHF.

This chain joins TRBV28 and TRBJ1-4; no clear D gene. The length of the CDR3 is 14 residues. Germline CDR1 is MDHEN and CDR2 is SYDVKM. Trimming shortened V by 2 bases and J by 7 bases, and 11 bases separated the two germline ends. The CDR3 is CASSLTENGEKLFF. DNA of the CDR3: TGTGCCAGCAGTTTAACTGAGAATGGTGAAAAACTGTTTTTT.

The chain is built from TRBV4-2 and TRBJ2-1; 9 positions agree with TRBD2. CDR1 is LGHNA and CDR2 is YNFKEQ in the germline V gene. This CDR3 is built from 15 residues. Trimming removed 0 bases from V and 9 bases from J; junction bases left unmatched: 6. The CDR3 bases are TGTGCCAGCAGCCAAGAGCAGCGGGGGGCCCTTGAGCAGTTCTTC. Protein sequence: CASSQEQRGALEQFF.

This clonotype was seen repeatedly, ten times or more. The chain combines TRBV28 with TRBJ1-6; maybe TRBD1 (5 bases). V was pared by 10 bases and J by 7 bases, with 17 bases between. Germline CDR1 is MDHEN and CDR2 is SYDVKM. The CDR3 extends over 14 amino acids. This CDR3 is CATRGVGVNSPLHF. In nucleotides, the CDR3 is TGTGCCACCCGAGGGGTGGGGGTGAATTCACCCCTCCACTTT.

This clonotype was observed a single time. This chain uses TRBV9 with TRBJ1-2; D is ambiguous. The germline V and J ends were trimmed by 2 bases and 2 bases, with 13 bases remaining between them. The CDR3 is 15 amino acids. Germline V gives CDR1 SGDLS, CDR2 YYNGEE. CDR3 protein: CASSVRTELNYGYTF. CDR3 bases: TGTGCCAGCAGCGTTCGAACTGAATTGAACTATGGCTACACCTTC.

This chain connects TRBV5-5 to TRBJ2-1; 10 bases align to TRBD2. V lost 4 bases and J lost 6; bases outside the gene matches: 13. Germline assignment: CDR1 SGHKS and CDR2 YYEKEE (reference sequence). CDR3 length: 17 amino acids. DNA of the CDR3: TGTGCCAGCAGCAAGACCTCAGCGGGAGGGGTTCTCAATGAGCAGTTCTTC. Translating gives CASSKTSAGGVLNEQFF.

The rearrangement links TRBV6-5 to TRBJ2-3; TRBD2 aligns across 13 bases. Germline CDR1 and CDR2: MNHEY and SVGAGI. The CDR3 is 15 amino acids. The V segment lost 6 bases and the J segment 5 bases; nucleotides outside the gene matches: 5. CDR3 amino acids: CASRLAGGAGDTQYF. The CDR3, as DNA: TGTGCCAGCAGACTAGCGGGAGGGGCTGGAGATACGCAGTATTTT.

This clonotype was recorded at least ten times. This rearrangement joins TRBV7-2 to TRBJ2-3, with D perhaps TRBD2 (5 bases). V lost 2 bases to trimming and J lost 2 bases, with 11 bases between them. The CDR3 spans 15 residues. Germline values: CDR1 SGHTA, CDR2 FQGNSA. CDR3 residues: CASSLRGPITDTQYF. The CDR3 coding sequence is TGTGCCAGCAGCTTACGGGGTCCCATCACAGATACGCAGTATTTT. The full variable domain, completed using reference TRBV7-2 and TRBJ2-3, is GAGVSQSPSNKVTEKGKDVELRCDPISGHTALYWYRQSLGQGLEFLIYFQGNSAPDKSGLPSDRFSAERTGGSVSTLTIQRTQQEDSAVYLCASSLRGPITDTQYFGPGTRLTVL.

The chain links TRBV20-1 to TRBJ1-2; TRBD1 matches 8 bases. CDR3 size: 15 residues. V trimming: 0 bases; J trimming: 5 bases; junction bases outside the gene matches: 8. Germline values: CDR1 DFQATT, CDR2 SNEGSKA (reference sequence). This CDR3 is CSARDPGGAKYGYTF. CDR3 sequence (DNA): TGCAGTGCTAGAGACCCAGGGGGCGCGAAATATGGCTACACCTTC.

This clonotype was detected only a few times. The chain has TRBV7-9 and TRBJ2-1; TRBD2 aligns across 8 bases. This CDR3 contains 18 residues. Germline V gene data show CDR1 as SEHNR and CDR2 as FQNEAQ (reference sequence). The V and J ends lost 5 bases and 5 bases, in that order; junction bases with no gene match: 17. The CDR3 region is CASSRKTQAGVMNNEQFF. The CDR3 DNA reads TGTGCCAGCAGCCGTAAAACCCAAGCGGGGGTGATGAACAATGAGCAGTTCTTC.

This chain links TRBV7-8 with TRBJ2-1; TRBD2 matches at 12 bases. Per germline, CDR1 SGHVS and CDR2 FQNEAQ. The length of the CDR3 is 17 residues. The trim removed 4 bases at V and 6 bases at J, leaving 10 bases unmatched. CDR3 amino acids: CASSSLLAGGPGNEQFF. The DNA of the CDR3 is TGTGCCAGCAGCTCCCTTCTAGCGGGAGGGCCGGGCAATGAGCAGTTCTTC.

V and J are TRBV28 and TRBJ1-3, with no clear D. The CDR3 runs 15 residues. Per germline, CDR1 MDHEN and CDR2 SYDVKM. V lost 10 bases, J lost 4 bases, and 20 bases lay in between. CDR3 sequence: CATQDLSIRGNTIYF. CDR3 DNA sequence: TGTGCCACCCAGGACTTATCGATAAGGGGAAACACCATATATTTT.

This clonotype turned up a few times. The CDR3 DNA follows: TGTGCCAGCAGCAATACAGGGATCGGCGAGCAGTACTTC. Residues: CASSNTGIGEQYF. V gene TRBV7-2 combines with J gene TRBJ2-7, with D possibly TRBD1 on 6 matching bases. There are 13 residues in the CDR3. Trimming removed 5 bases from V and 6 bases from J, with 14 bases in between. The germline V gene has CDR1 SGHTA and CDR2 FQGNSA.

CDR3 sequence reads: CASSRLAADTQYF. The CDR3 coding sequence is TGTGCCAGCAGTCGACTAGCAGCAGATACGCAGTATTTT. V and J are TRBV12-3 or TRBV12-4 and TRBJ2-3, with 7 bases aligning to TRBD2. Trimming took 5 bases from V and 4 from J; bases not matched to a gene: 3. The CDR3 has 13 amino acids.

This clonotype was counted at least ten times. The chain is built from TRBV7-2 and TRBJ2-7, with D tentatively TRBD2 (7 bases). The CDR3 spans 15 residues. The V end was cut by 5 bases, the J end by 4 bases, with 18 bases between. Germline V gives CDR1 SGHTA, CDR2 FQGNSA. The CDR3 region has the DNA TGTGCCAGCAGCAACGGGGGCGGGAGAGTTTACGAGCAGTACTTC. Translating it yields CASSNGGGRVYEQYF.

The J gene is TRBJ2-1, the V gene TRBV6-6, with 9 nucleotides matching TRBD2. V was pared by 6 bases and J by 10 bases, with 4 bases of the junction left unmatched. This CDR3 spans 12 amino acids. Germline V CDR1 and CDR2: MNHNY, SVGAGI (reference sequence). CDR3 nucleotide sequence: TGTGCCAGCAGCCAAACTAGCGGGGAGCAGTTCTTC. Translating it yields CASSQTSGEQFF.

The CDR3 here is CASMGGWGEKQETQYF. The CDR3 DNA reads as TGTGCCAGCATGGGTGGGTGGGGGGAAAAACAAGAGACCCAGTACTTC. V usage is TRBV28 and J usage is TRBJ2-5; the D gene is possibly TRBD2 (6 bases). Germline V lookup: CDR1 MDHEN, CDR2 SYDVKM. This CDR3 region has 16 residues. V gave up 7 bases and J gave up 2 bases, with 20 bases separating them.